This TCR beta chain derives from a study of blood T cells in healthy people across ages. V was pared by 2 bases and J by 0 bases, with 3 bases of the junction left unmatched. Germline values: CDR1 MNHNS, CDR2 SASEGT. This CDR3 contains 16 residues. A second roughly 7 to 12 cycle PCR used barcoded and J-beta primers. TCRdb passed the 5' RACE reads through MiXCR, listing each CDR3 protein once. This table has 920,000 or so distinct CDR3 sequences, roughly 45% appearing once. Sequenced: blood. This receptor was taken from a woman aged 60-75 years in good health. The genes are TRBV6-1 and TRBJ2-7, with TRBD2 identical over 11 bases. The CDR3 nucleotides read TGTGCCAGCAGTGAAAGACTAGCGGGGAGCTCCTACGAGCAGTACTTC. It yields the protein CASSERLAGSSYEQYF.